These T cell receptor beta chains were read from a single sample in a study of CD8 T cells in Susac syndrome. TCRdb ran MiXCR on the immunoSEQ multiplex PCR reads and lists one entry per CDR3 protein. This sample has around 140,000 distinct CDR3 sequences; 75% to 90% occur once, and the top ten carry 0.51%. The sample taken for sequencing was CD8+ T cells from PBMCs. The receptors originated from a human donor with multiple sclerosis. Each CDR3 is given with its conserved first and last residue. D genes are given only for firm matches. Size is stated for part of the rows, as once, few or many counts, or as a class when the clone is expanded.

v_gene	d_gene	j_gene	abundance	CDR3nt	CDR3aa
TRBV6-1	-	TRBJ1-1	-	TGTGCCAGCAGTCTGACTCGTCACCACTTTGAAGCTTTCTTT	CASSLTRHHFEAFF
TRBV10-3	TRBD1	TRBJ2-2	once	TGTGCCATTGGTGGCCCTCCCCGCCGGACAGGGACCACCGGGGAGCTGTTTTTT	CAIGGPPRRTGTTGELFF
TRBV25-1	TRBD2	TRBJ2-1	-	TGTGCCAGCAGTGATAAGAGCGGGAGCTGGAATGAGCAGTTCTTC	CASSDKSGSWNEQFF
TRBV27	-	TRBJ2-5	-	TGTGCCAGCAGTTTAGGAGCCGGGACCCAGTACTTC	CASSLGAGTQYF
TRBV10-3	-	TRBJ2-1	-	TGTGCCATCAGTGAAATGGTGAGCTCCTACAATGAGCAGTTCTTC	CAISEMVSSYNEQFF
TRBV6-1	-	TRBJ1-2	-	TGTGCCAGCAGTGAAAGGGCAGGCTATGGCTACACCTTC	CASSERAGYGYTF
TRBV12-3/TRBV12-4	-	TRBJ2-1	-	TGTGCCAGCAGTTTAGACGCAAGCTCCTACAATGAGCAGTTCTTC	CASSLDASSYNEQFF
TRBV15	-	TRBJ1-2	-	TGTGCCACCAGCAGAGTTCTGCCGTCTAACTATGGCTACACCTTC	CATSRVLPSNYGYTF
TRBV27	TRBD1	TRBJ1-3	-	TGTGCCAGCAGTTTATTCGGGACAGGGGCATTCTCTGGAAACACCATATATTTT	CASSLFGTGAFSGNTIYF
TRBV2	TRBD1	TRBJ2-7	few	TGTGCCAGTAGGGACAGGGGGGACGAGCAGTACTTC	CASRDRGDEQYF
TRBV10-3	TRBD2	TRBJ2-1	-	TGTGCCATCAGTGTTGGGACTAGCGGACTTGTTTACAATGAGCAGTTCTTC	CAISVGTSGLVYNEQFF
TRBV4-1	TRBD2	TRBJ2-3	-	TGCGCCAGCAGCCCGATGGCTGGCGGGGGGGCCGTTCAAGATACGCAGTATTTT	CASSPMAGGGAVQDTQYF
TRBV10-3	-	TRBJ2-3	-	TGTGCCATCAGTGAGTCTGAGCTCCTCACAGATACGCAGTATTTT	CAISESELLTDTQYF
TRBV28	TRBD2	TRBJ2-1	-	TGTGCCAGCAGTTGGGCTAGCGGGGGGCCCATTATCTACAATGAGCAGTTCTTC	CASSWASGGPIIYNEQFF
TRBV29-1	-	TRBJ2-7	-	TGCAGCGTTGAAACCGGGACGTCAGTCGACTACGAGCAGTACTTC	CSVETGTSVDYEQYF
TRBV12-3/TRBV12-4	-	TRBJ1-5	-	TGTGCCAGCAGCTTCTTCCCCGGGACGGTTAGCAATCAGCCCCAGCATTTT	CASSFFPGTVSNQPQHF
TRBV27	-	TRBJ2-3	-	TGTGCCAGCAGTTGGGGGTCAGATACGCAGTATTTT	CASSWGSDTQYF
TRBV29-1	-	TRBJ1-1	-	TGCAGCGTTGAAAGGCCCCTACACACTGAAGCTTTCTTT	CSVERPLHTEAFF
TRBV6-5	-	TRBJ1-2	-	TGTGCCAGCAGTGCACTCGGTGACAACTATGGCTACACCTTC	CASSALGDNYGYTF
TRBV5-4	-	TRBJ2-1	-	TGTGCCAGCAATTCCCCCGACAGCTACAATGAGCAGTTCTTC	CASNSPDSYNEQFF
TRBV29-1	TRBD1	TRBJ1-2	once	TGCAGCGTTGTTATTGTGGGTTCCCCCGGACAGGGGGTCGGGGGCTACACCTTC	CSVVIVGSPGQGVGGYTF
TRBV12-3/TRBV12-4	TRBD1	TRBJ1-1	-	TGTGCCAGCAGTTGGACAGGGGGCGCGAACACTGAAGCTTTCTTT	CASSWTGGANTEAFF
TRBV16	-	TRBJ2-3	-	TGTGCCAGCAGTCGATCCCCAGATACGCAGTATTTT	CASSRSPDTQYF
TRBV4-1	-	TRBJ1-1	-	TGCGCCAGCAGCCAACCCCCGGCGGGGAGGAACACTGAAGCTTTCTTT	CASSQPPAGRNTEAFF
TRBV12-3/TRBV12-4	-	TRBJ2-5	-	TGTGCCAGCACCCTCGCGGGGGCTGGGGAGACCCAGTACTTC	CASTLAGAGETQYF
TRBV6-5	TRBD1	TRBJ2-2	once	TGTGCCAGCAGTCACCGGGACAGGGAATATTATACGAACACCGGGGAGCTGTTTTTT	CASSHRDREYYTNTGELFF
TRBV28	-	TRBJ2-5	-	TGTGCCAGCAGTTTTCCGGGCGTCAGTTTCCGGAAGACCCAGTACTTC	CASSFPGVSFRKTQYF
TRBV7-8	TRBD1	TRBJ1-4	-	TGTGCCAGCAGCATAGGGTGGGACAGGGGAGGGTATAATGAAAAACTGTTTTTT	CASSIGWDRGGYNEKLFF
TRBV19	-	TRBJ2-1	few	TGTGCCAGTAGGGCAGGGTACAATGAGCAGTTCTTC	CASRAGYNEQFF
TRBV4-1	-	TRBJ1-3	-	TGCGCCAGCAGCCAAGCAGGCTACTCTGGAAACACCATATATTTT	CASSQAGYSGNTIYF
TRBV27	-	TRBJ1-1	few	TGTGCCAGCAGTTTCGGGGGGATCGCTGAGGCTTTCTTT	CASSFGGIAEAFF
TRBV10-1	-	TRBJ1-3	-	TGCGCCAGCAACCTATGGACCCGCGCCCTGGGGGGAAACACCATATATTTT	CASNLWTRALGGNTIYF
TRBV7-2	-	TRBJ1-4	few	TGTGCCAGCAGCTTGGGACCCGCAACTAATGAAAAACTGTTTTTT	CASSLGPATNEKLFF
TRBV27	-	TRBJ1-1	-	TGTGCCAGCAGTCCCTCCAGGACGCTAGCGGCTGAAGCTTTCTTT	CASSPSRTLAAEAFF
TRBV7-9	TRBD2	TRBJ2-1	-	TGTGCCAGCAGCTTAGATGGGACTAGAAACAATGAGCAGTTCTTC	CASSLDGTRNNEQFF
TRBV6-1	-	TRBJ1-5	-	TGTGCCAGCAGTGGCCACCTCACCATCAATCAGCCCCAGCATTTT	CASSGHLTINQPQHF
TRBV19	-	TRBJ2-5	-	TGTGCCAGTAGTAAAAACGACTGGGGGGAGACCCAGTACTTC	CASSKNDWGETQYF
TRBV12-3/TRBV12-4	TRBD1	TRBJ2-5	-	TGTGCCAGCACTCTAGACAGGGAGGAGACCCAGTACTTC	CASTLDREETQYF
TRBV5-1	-	TRBJ2-2	-	TGCGCCAGCAGCTTGGGAGAGGGCCGTTTCACCGGGGAGCTGTTTTTT	CASSLGEGRFTGELFF
TRBV18	-	TRBJ1-5	-	TGTGCCAGCTCACCACTCCGCACTGGAGAGGAGCAGCCCCAGCATTTT	CASSPLRTGEEQPQHF
TRBV11-2	-	TRBJ1-1	few	TGTGCCAGCAGCTTAGTCCCCAGGGGCGGCATGAACACTGAAGCTTTCTTT	CASSLVPRGGMNTEAFF
TRBV20-1	-	TRBJ2-7	-	TGCAGTGCTCTCGACCCGATAGACAGATTGACCTACGAGCAGTACTTC	CSALDPIDRLTYEQYF
TRBV24-1	-	TRBJ2-1	few	TGTGCCACCAGTCAACGCGTTGGGGGGGAGCAGTTCTTC	CATSQRVGGEQFF